These 25 T cell receptor beta chains were all obtained from the same sample, sequenced in a study of OX40 agonist ivuxolimab in advanced cancers. The data were produced by immunoSEQ multiplex PCR, yet TCRdb's version contains in-frame clones alone and is incomplete. Here the sample spans about 40,000 clones, 86% being singletons. Sequencing used CD4+ or CD8+ T cells sorted from blood, obtained in a trial of the OX40 agonist ivuxolimab. The source is an adult with an advanced solid tumor such as melanoma, head and neck, liver or kidney cancer.

The V and J genes are TRBV6-1 and TRBJ1-4, with D perhaps matching TRBD1 (5 bases). Per germline, CDR1 MNHNS and CDR2 SASEGT. Trimming took 7 bases from V and 8 from J, leaving 20 bases between them. CDR3 size: 15 residues. The CDR3 DNA follows: TGTGCCAGCATCGAAGGTGGGGCTGCCAACGAAAAACTGTTTTTT. It yields the protein CASIEGGAANEKLFF.

This chain connects TRBV4-1 to TRBJ1-2; 7 positions match TRBD1. The CDR3 spans 16 residues. CDR1 and CDR2 from the germline V gene are MGHRA and YSYEKL. V dropped 1 base and J dropped 4; count of bases not matched to a gene: 9. This chain's CDR3 is CASSQGRQGLPYGYTF. CDR3 nucleotide sequence: TGCGCCAGCAGCCAAGGTCGACAGGGTTTGCCCTATGGCTACACCTTC.

This sequence joins TRBV19 and TRBJ2-7; 7 bases match TRBD1. The germline V gene encodes CDR1 LNHDA and CDR2 SQIVND (reference sequence). The CDR3 is 15 amino acids. Trimming took 7 bases from V and 4 from J; bases not matched to a gene: 13. CDR3 in DNA: TGTGCCAGTACTGAACATTACAGGGGTCGGTACGAGCAGTACTTC. Translating it yields CASTEHYRGRYEQYF.

The chain employs TRBV5-1 and TRBJ1-4; TRBD1 aligns across 8 bases. Trimming took 4 bases from V and 7 from J; bases not matched to a gene: 9. The CDR3 length is 15 residues. CDR1 is SGHRS and CDR2 is YFSETQ in the germline V gene. The CDR3 spells CASSQGQGLGEKLFF. Here the CDR3 DNA reads TGCGCCAGCAGCCAAGGACAGGGACTCGGTGAAAAACTGTTTTTT.

This chain joins TRBV9 and TRBJ2-3; TRBD2 might be the D (7 bases). Germline CDR1 and CDR2: SGDLS and YYNGEE. Trimming left V 0 bases short and J 2 bases short, with 16 bases between. The CDR3 length is 17 residues. The CDR3 nucleotides are TGTGCCAGCAGCGTAGTAGTAAGGGGGGGAGTCACAGATACGCAGTATTTT. Translation gives CASSVVVRGGVTDTQYF.

This chain uses TRBV19 with TRBJ1-5; the match to TRBD1 covers 10 bases. Looked up from germline, CDR1 is LNHDA and CDR2 is SQIVND (reference sequence). The CDR3 loop spans 14 amino acids. The junction had 1 base not matched to a gene; V was cut back by 4 bases and J by 4 bases. CDR3 DNA: TGTGCCAGTAGTAGGACAGGGGGTAATCAGCCCCAGCATTTT. It is translated as CASSRTGGNQPQHF.

Only one count was recorded for this clone. This chain uses TRBV5-6 with TRBJ2-5; the match to TRBD2 covers 7 bases. Germline trimming cut 2 bases from V and 2 bases from J; bases unmatched to any gene: 6. Germline CDR1 SGHDT, CDR2 YYEEEE. CDR3 length equals 15 residues. The CDR3 region has the DNA TGTGCCAGCAGCTTCGCCGGGAGGAGGCAAGAGACCCAGTACTTC. Amino acids: CASSFAGRRQETQYF. The variable domain in full, with the rest retrieved from reference TRBV5-6 and TRBJ2-5, is DAGVTQSPTHLIKTRGQQVTLRCSPKSGHDTVSWYQQALGQGPQFIFQYYEEEERQRGNFPDRFSGHQFPNYSSELNVNALLLGDSALYLCASSFAGRRQETQYFGPGTRLLVL.

The rearrangement joins TRBV5-4 to TRBJ2-2, with 8 nucleotides matching TRBD1. Germline values: CDR1 SGHNT, CDR2 YYREEE (reference sequence). The CDR3 has 16 amino acids. The ends lost 4 bases at V and 2 bases at J; junction bases unmatched: 7. The CDR3 DNA reads TGTGCCAGCAGCACCTGGACAGGGCTAAACACCGGGGAGCTGTTTTTT. This translates into CASSTWTGLNTGELFF.

This clone occurred once. The chain couples TRBV4-1 to TRBJ2-1, with 11 bases lining up with TRBD2. The CDR3 totals 15 residues. Germline assignment: CDR1 MGHRA and CDR2 YSYEKL. V gave up 0 bases and J gave up 8 bases; unmatched junction bases: 3. The DNA of the CDR3 is TGCGCCAGCAGCCAAGATCTACTAGCGGGGGATGAGCAGTTCTTC. Amino acids: CASSQDLLAGDEQFF.

The CDR3 is CASSLTGTQETQYF. The CDR3 nucleotides read TGTGCCAGCAGCCTCACCGGGACTCAAGAGACCCAGTACTTC. The chain uses TRBV11-2 and TRBJ2-5; D might be TRBD2 (6 bases). Germline-derived CDR1 and CDR2 are SGHAT and FQNNGV. The length of the CDR3 is 14 residues. V was trimmed by 5 bases and J by 2 bases, leaving 12 bases between them.

The gene calls are TRBV7-2 and TRBJ2-1, with D tentatively TRBD1 (6 bases). V gave up 5 bases and J gave up 3 bases, with 11 bases separating them. The germline gives CDR1 SGHTA, CDR2 FQGNSA. The CDR3 length is 14 residues. The CDR3 coding sequence is TGTGCCAGCAGCCCCGGACAGTTCTACAATGAGCAGTTCTTC. Translation: CASSPGQFYNEQFF. Full variable domain (rest looked up from reference TRBV7-2 and TRBJ2-1): GAGVSQSPSNKVTEKGKDVELRCDPISGHTALYWYRQSLGQGLEFLIYFQGNSAPDKSGLPSDRFSAERTGGSVSTLTIQRTQQEDSAVYLCASSPGQFYNEQFFGPGTRLTVL.

The CDR3: CASSLVGGSITGELFF. In nucleotides, the CDR3 is TGCGCCAGCAGCTTGGTTGGGGGGTCGATCACCGGGGAGCTGTTTTTT. The chain has TRBV5-1 and TRBJ2-2, with D maybe TRBD2 (6 bases). The CDR3 runs 16 residues. The germline CDR1 and CDR2 sequences are SGHRS and YFSETQ. Trimming removed 0 bases from V and 4 bases from J, with 13 bases in between.

The chain recombines TRBV7-9 with TRBJ2-7; no reliable D call. The CDR3 runs to 12 residues. CDR1 and CDR2 from the germline V gene are SEHNR and FQNEAQ (reference sequence). Trimming stripped 5 bases from V and 5 bases from J, with 10 bases between. The CDR3 DNA reads TGTGCCAGCAGCGAGGCCACCCACGAGCAGTACTTC. Residues: CASSEATHEQYF.

The chain joins TRBV11-2 to TRBJ2-1, with a weak D call TRBD1 (6 bases). Germline assignment: CDR1 SGHAT and CDR2 FQNNGV. The CDR3 covers 13 residues. Trimming shortened V by 0 bases and J by 10 bases, and 10 bases separated the two germline ends. CDR3 loop: CASSLERGGEQFF. The CDR3 nucleotides read TGTGCCAGCAGCTTAGAAAGAGGGGGAGAGCAGTTCTTC.

The rearrangement uses TRBV6-6 and TRBJ2-5, with D perhaps given as TRBD1 or TRBD2 (5 bases each). The end of the DNA is better explained by TRBJ2-7, so the J call may be wrong. Germline values: CDR1 MNHNY, CDR2 SVGAGI (reference sequence). The CDR3 spans 13 residues. The CDR3 here is CASSPGTAREQYF. The CDR3 DNA reads TGTGCCAGCAGTCCCGGGACGGCGCGCGAGCAGTACTTC.

The V and J genes are TRBV2 and TRBJ1-2; D is uncertain. Germline-derived CDR1 and CDR2 are SNHLY and FYNNEI. There are 12 residues in the CDR3. Trimming pared 3 bases from V and 3 bases from J, leaving 5 bases between. The CDR3 loop reads CASSDGDYGYTF. As DNA, the CDR3 is TGTGCCAGCAGTGACGGTGACTATGGCTACACCTTC.

CDR3 DNA sequence: TGTGCCAGTAGGACGACAGGGGGCGATACGCAGTATTTT. Its protein is CASRTTGGDTQYF. The chain uses TRBV19 and TRBJ2-3; 10 bases fit TRBD1. Germline values: CDR1 LNHDA, CDR2 SQIVND (reference sequence). The CDR3 is 13 residues long. Trimming at V came to 6 bases and at J to 6 bases, leaving 3 bases not matched to a gene.

This chain connects TRBV7-9 to TRBJ2-1; TRBD2 aligns across 12 bases. The CDR3 consists of 17 residues. Germline V gene lookup returns CDR1 SEHNR and CDR2 FQNEAQ (reference sequence). Unmatched junction bases numbered 7, after V lost 5 bases and J lost 2 bases. CDR3 amino acids: CASSRRTSGVTYNEQFF. Written as DNA, the CDR3 is TGTGCCAGCAGCCGCAGGACTAGCGGGGTCACCTACAATGAGCAGTTCTTC.

The chain couples TRBV5-1 to TRBJ2-5, with D hard to call. The CDR3 runs 13 residues. Trimming removed 0 bases at V and 7 bases at J, with 10 bases between. Germline V lookup: CDR1 SGHRS, CDR2 YFSETQ. CDR3 residues: CASSLGGDGTQYF. The CDR3 DNA is TGCGCCAGCAGCTTGGGCGGTGATGGGACCCAGTACTTC.

As concerns this clone: Since the CDR3 does not end with the conserved phenylalanine or tryptophan, this likely comes from a read error. The DNA is omitted, as the CDR3 cannot be located on it reliably, and the CDR3 follows TCRdb's listing. The gene calls are TRBV6-5 and TRBJ1-1; TRBD1, the table's D call, was not compared with the DNA. Germline CDR1 and CDR2: MNHEY and SVGAGI. The CDR3 is 15 amino acids in total, end residues counted. This chain's CDR3 is CASSSSGGLDRLELS.

The chain is built from TRBV2 and TRBJ1-3; D gene uncertain. This CDR3 is built from 13 residues. V was pared by 7 bases and J by 1 base, with 8 bases between. The V gene's germline CDR1 is SNHLY and CDR2 FYNNEI. The CDR3 DNA reads TGTGCCAGCACTCAAGCTTCTGGAAACACCATATATTTT. Its translation: CASTQASGNTIYF.

The rearrangement joins TRBV6-4 to TRBJ1-2; no definite D call. Trimming removed 5 bases from V and 0 bases from J, with 10 bases in between. CDR3 length equals 14 residues. In germline, CDR1 is MRHNA, CDR2 SNTAGT. The CDR3 DNA is TGTGCCAGCAGTCCAGGCCTAGCTAACTATGGCTACACCTTC. Translating gives CASSPGLANYGYTF.

The gene calls are TRBV5-5 and TRBJ1-4; 7 bases line up with TRBD1. The CDR3 is made up of 18 amino acids. The germline CDR1 and CDR2 sequences are SGHKS and YYEKEE (reference sequence). The V and J ends lost 4 bases and 6 bases, in that order; junction bases with no gene match: 18. This chain's CDR3 is CASSHEGQFTAGDEKLFF. CDR3 DNA sequence: TGTGCCAGCAGCCACGAGGGACAGTTCACTGCTGGGGATGAAAAACTGTTTTTT. Drawing the rest from reference TRBV5-5 and TRBJ1-4, the complete variable domain is DAGVTQSPTHLIKTRGQQVTLRCSPISGHKSVSWYQQVLGQGPQFIFQYYEKEERGRGNFPDRFSARQFPNYSSELNVNALLLGDSALYLCASSHEGQFTAGDEKLFFGSGTQLSVL.

The rearrangement links TRBV2 to TRBJ1-2, with TRBD1 as a possible D gene (6 bases). Trimming took 3 bases from V and 2 from J, leaving 13 bases between them. The germline V gene encodes CDR1 SNHLY and CDR2 FYNNEI. The CDR3 contains 15 residues. CDR3 amino acids: CASSDATGWNYGYTF. The CDR3 DNA reads TGTGCCAGCAGTGATGCTACAGGGTGGAACTATGGCTACACCTTC.

The chain is built from TRBV6-5 and TRBJ2-3; the match to TRBD1 covers 7 bases. With 6 bases clipped from V and 3 bases from J, the junction kept 6 bases outside the gene matches. The V gene's germline CDR1 is MNHEY and CDR2 SVGAGI. This CDR3 has 14 residues. The CDR3 spells CASSTRQGTDTQYF. In DNA, the CDR3 is TGTGCCAGCAGCACCAGACAGGGAACAGATACGCAGTATTTT.